The present T cell receptor (beta chain) was sequenced within a study of CD8 T cells in Susac syndrome. While serving as controls, healthy donors were matched for age and sex. An amount of RNA that ranged from roughly 0.5 to 1 ug was reverse transcribed with random hexamers. Across 54 Vbeta and 13 Jbeta, TCR beta CDR3 was amplified with immunoSEQ multiplex PCR. MiXCR, applied by TCRdb to the immunoSEQ multiplex PCR reads, yields one record per CDR3 protein. The sample lists under 200,000 distinct CDR3 sequences; about 95% were seen once. This CDR3 comprises 15 residues. Germline V gene lookup returns CDR1 MNHEY and CDR2 SVGEGT. This clonotype was observed a single time.

This clonotype was sampled from a human donor in good health. The chain recombines TRBV6-2 or TRBV6-3 with TRBJ2-2; tentatively, D is TRBD2 (6 bases). The material sequenced was CD4+ T cells from PBMCs. The CDR3 is CAGLRSSSNTGELFF. CDR3 bases: TGTGCGGGACTTCGGAGCAGCTCGAACACCGGGGAGCTGTTTTTT.